One T cell receptor beta chain is described in this entry. Donors were grouped by their self-reported clinical history. This specimen comes from a study of blood T cell repertoires in COVID-19. At the level of the study: PBMCs, B-cell-depleted T cells, or T cells provided the cDNA or gDNA that made up the material.

Only in-frame clones appear in the TCRdb table, and some are missing; sequencing was by immunoSEQ multiplex PCR. The table includes about 340,000 clones, around 90% detected once. Sequenced sample: PBMCs or T cells enriched from blood (not recorded which). The receptor comes from a woman aged 30 to 39 who had recovered from COVID-19.

The CDR3 coding sequence is TGTGCCAGCAGCTTCGGGAGGATGGCTGAAGCTTTCTTT. Protein product: CASSFGRMAEAFF. The rearrangement uses TRBV7-2 and TRBJ1-1, with D unclear. The CDR3 covers 13 residues. V gave up 3 bases and J gave up 6 bases, with 11 bases separating them. The germline V gene encodes CDR1 SGHTA and CDR2 FQGNSA. The full variable domain, completed using reference TRBV7-2 and TRBJ1-1, is GAGVSQSPSNKVTEKGKDVELRCDPISGHTALYWYRQSLGQGLEFLIYFQGNSAPDKSGLPSDRFSAERTGGSVSTLTIQRTQQEDSAVYLCASSFGRMAEAFFGQGTRLTVV.